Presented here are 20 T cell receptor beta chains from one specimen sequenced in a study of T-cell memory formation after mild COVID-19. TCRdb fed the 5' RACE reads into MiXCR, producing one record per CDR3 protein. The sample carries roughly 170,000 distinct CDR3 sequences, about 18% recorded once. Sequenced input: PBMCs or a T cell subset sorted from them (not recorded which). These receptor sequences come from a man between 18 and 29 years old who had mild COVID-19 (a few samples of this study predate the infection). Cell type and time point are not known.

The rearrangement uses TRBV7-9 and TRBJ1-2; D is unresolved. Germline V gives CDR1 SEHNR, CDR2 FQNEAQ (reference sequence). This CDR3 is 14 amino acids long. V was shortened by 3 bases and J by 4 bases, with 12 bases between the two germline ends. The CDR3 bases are TGTGCCAGCAGCTTCTCCCGAGGGCCCTATGGCTACACCTTC. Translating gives CASSFSRGPYGYTF.

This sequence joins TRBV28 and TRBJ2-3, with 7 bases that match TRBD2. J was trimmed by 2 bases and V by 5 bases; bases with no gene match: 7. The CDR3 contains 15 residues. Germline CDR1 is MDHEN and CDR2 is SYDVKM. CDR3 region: CASSSPAGSTDTQYF. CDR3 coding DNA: TGTGCCAGCAGTAGCCCAGCGGGGTCCACAGATACGCAGTATTTT.

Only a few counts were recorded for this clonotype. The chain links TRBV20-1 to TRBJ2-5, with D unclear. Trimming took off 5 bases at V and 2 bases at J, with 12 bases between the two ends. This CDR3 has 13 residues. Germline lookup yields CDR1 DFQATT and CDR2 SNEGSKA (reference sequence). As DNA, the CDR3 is TGCAGTGCTGATACGGCCGTACAAGAGACCCAGTACTTC. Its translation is CSADTAVQETQYF.

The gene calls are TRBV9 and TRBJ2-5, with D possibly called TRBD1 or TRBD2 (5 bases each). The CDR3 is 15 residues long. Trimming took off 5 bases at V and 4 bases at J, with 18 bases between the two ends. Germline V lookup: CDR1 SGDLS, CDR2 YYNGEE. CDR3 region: CASSARRGDRETQYF. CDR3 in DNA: TGTGCCAGCAGTGCTAGGAGAGGGGATCGAGAGACCCAGTACTTC.

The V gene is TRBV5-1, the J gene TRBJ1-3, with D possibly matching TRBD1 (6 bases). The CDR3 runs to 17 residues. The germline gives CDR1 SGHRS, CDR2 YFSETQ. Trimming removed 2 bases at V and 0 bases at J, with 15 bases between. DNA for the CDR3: TGCGCCAGCAGCTTACAGGGAACGGCGTCCTCTGGAAACACCATATATTTT. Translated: CASSLQGTASSGNTIYF.

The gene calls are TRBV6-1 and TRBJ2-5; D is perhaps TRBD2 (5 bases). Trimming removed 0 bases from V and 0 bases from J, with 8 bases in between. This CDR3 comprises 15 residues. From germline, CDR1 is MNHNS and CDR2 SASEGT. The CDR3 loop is CASSEARRYQETQYF. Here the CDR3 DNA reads TGTGCCAGCAGTGAAGCAAGGAGGTACCAAGAGACCCAGTACTTC.

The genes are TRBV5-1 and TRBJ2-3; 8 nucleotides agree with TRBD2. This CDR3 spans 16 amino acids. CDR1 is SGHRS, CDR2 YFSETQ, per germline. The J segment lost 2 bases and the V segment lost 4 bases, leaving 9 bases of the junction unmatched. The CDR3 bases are TGCGCCAGCAGCCTTGGCGGCGGGGGGACCACAGATACGCAGTATTTT. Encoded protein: CASSLGGGGTTDTQYF.

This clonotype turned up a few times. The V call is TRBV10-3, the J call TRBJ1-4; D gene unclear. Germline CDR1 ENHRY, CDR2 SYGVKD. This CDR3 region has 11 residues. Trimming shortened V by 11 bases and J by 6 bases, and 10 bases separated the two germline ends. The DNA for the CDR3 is TGTGCCGCCTACGGTGATGAAAAACTGTTTTTT. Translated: CAAYGDEKLFF.

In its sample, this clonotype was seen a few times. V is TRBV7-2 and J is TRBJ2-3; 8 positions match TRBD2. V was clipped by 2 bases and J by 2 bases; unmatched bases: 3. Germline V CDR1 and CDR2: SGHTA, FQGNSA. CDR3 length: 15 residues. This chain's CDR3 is CASSLSGGITDTQYF. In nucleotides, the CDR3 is TGTGCCAGCAGCTTAAGCGGGGGTATCACAGATACGCAGTATTTT.

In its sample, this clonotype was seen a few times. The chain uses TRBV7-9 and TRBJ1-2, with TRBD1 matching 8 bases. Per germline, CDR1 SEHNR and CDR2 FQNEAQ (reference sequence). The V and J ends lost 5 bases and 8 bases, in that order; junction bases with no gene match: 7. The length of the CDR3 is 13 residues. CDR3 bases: TGTGCCAGCAGCCGGCCGACAGGGGACGGCTACACCTTC. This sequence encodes CASSRPTGDGYTF.

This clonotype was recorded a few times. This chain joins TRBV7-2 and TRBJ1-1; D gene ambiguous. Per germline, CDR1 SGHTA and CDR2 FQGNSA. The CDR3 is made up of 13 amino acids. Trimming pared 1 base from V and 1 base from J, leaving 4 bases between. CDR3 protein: CASSLVQNTEAFF. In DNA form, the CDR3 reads TGTGCCAGCAGCTTAGTTCAGAACACTGAAGCTTTCTTT.

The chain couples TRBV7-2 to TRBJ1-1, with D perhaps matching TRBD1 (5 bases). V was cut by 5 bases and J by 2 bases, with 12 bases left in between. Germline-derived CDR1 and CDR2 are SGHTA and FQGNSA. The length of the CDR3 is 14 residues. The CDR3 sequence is CASSLGLANTEAFF. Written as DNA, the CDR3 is TGTGCCAGCAGCCTGGGACTCGCAAACACTGAAGCTTTCTTT.

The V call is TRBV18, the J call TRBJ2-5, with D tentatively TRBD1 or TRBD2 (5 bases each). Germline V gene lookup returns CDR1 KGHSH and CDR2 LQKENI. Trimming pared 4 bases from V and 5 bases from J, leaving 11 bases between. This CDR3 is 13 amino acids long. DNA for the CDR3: TGTGCCAGCTCACGGGACCGGATGGAGACCCAGTACTTC. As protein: CASSRDRMETQYF.

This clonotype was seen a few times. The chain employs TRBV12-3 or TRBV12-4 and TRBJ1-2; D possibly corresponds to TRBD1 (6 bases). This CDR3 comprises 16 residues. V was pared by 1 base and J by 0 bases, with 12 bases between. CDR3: CASSLDGGRSNYGYTF. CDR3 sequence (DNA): TGTGCCAGCAGTTTAGATGGGGGGCGATCTAACTATGGCTACACCTTC.

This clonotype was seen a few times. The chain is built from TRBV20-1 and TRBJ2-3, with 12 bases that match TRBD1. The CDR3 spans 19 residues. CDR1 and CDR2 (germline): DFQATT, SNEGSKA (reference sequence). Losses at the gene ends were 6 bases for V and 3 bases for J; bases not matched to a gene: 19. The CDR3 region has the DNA TGCAGTGCGCATCCGGGACAGGGGGCGCTAGGGGTTGGGACAGATACGCAGTATTTT. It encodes CSAHPGQGALGVGTDTQYF.

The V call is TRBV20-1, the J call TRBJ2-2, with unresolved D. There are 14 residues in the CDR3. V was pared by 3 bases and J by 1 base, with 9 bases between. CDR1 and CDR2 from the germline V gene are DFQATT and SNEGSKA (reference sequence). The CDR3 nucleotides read TGCAGTGCTAGGGCGCGGTGGAACACCGGGGAGCTGTTTTTT. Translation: CSARARWNTGELFF.

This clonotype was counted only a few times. DNA for the CDR3: TGCGCCAGCAGCCTACATCACAATGAGCAGTTCTTC. Its translation: CASSLHHNEQFF. V gene TRBV5-1 combines with J gene TRBJ2-1; no clear D. V gave up 4 bases and J gave up 5 bases, with 7 bases separating them. The CDR3 extends over 12 amino acids. Germline CDR1 and CDR2: SGHRS and YFSETQ.

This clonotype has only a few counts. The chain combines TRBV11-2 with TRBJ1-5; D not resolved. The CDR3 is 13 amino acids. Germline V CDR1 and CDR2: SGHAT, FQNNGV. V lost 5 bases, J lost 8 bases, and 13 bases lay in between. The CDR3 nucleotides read TGTGCCAGCAGCCGTTTCCTTGGGGAGCCCCAGCATTTT. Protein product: CASSRFLGEPQHF.

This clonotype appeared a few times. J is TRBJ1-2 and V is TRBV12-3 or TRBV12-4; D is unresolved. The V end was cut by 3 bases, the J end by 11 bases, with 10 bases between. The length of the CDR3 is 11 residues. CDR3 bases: TGTGCCAGCAGTTTCGGAGTTGGGTACACCTTC. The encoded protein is CASSFGVGYTF.

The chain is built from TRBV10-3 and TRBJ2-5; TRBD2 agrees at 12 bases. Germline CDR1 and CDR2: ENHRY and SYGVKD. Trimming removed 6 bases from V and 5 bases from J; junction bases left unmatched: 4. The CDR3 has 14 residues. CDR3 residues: CAIRSSGGDETQYF. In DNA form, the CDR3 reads TGTGCCATCAGATCTAGCGGGGGGGACGAGACCCAGTACTTC.